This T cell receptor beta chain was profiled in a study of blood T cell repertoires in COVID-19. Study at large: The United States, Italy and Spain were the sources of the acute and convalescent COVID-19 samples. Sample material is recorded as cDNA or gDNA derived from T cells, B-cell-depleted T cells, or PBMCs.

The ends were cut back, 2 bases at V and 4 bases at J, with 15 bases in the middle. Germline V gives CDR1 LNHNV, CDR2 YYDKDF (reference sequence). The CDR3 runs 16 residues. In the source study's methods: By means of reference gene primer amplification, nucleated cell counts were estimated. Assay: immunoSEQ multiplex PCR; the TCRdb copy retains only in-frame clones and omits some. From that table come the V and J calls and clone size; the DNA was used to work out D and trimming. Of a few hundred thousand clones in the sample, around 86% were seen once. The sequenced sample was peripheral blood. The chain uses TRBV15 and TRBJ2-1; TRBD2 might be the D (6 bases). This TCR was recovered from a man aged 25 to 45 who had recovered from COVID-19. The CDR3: CATSRLLASGYNEQFF. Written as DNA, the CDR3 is TGTGCCACCAGCAGATTACTAGCCAGTGGGTACAATGAGCAGTTCTTC.